The 11 T cell receptor beta chains below were found in one sample sequenced in a study of a mutant IDH1 vaccine in newly diagnosed glioma. Profiled with immunoSEQ multiplex PCR; TCRdb holds only in-frame clones, not every one. The sample lists approximately 37,000 clones; around 58% were seen once. This sample's time point: week 5, during vaccination. Alongside topical imiquimod, each dose of vaccine comprised 300 ug of mutant IDH1 20-mer peptide. These receptors have no known antigen. The material sequenced was PBMCs, taken from a glioma patient whose treatment included an IDH1 peptide vaccine. The receptors come from a woman aged 18-29 years with glioma.

There are a few counts of this clone. This chain joins TRBV6-5 and TRBJ1-5; D ambiguous. CDR3 length: 13 residues. V shed 2 bases and J shed 7 bases, with 9 bases lying between them. Germline V gene sequence: CDR1 MNHEY, CDR2 SVGAGI. CDR3 residues: CASSYTSGQPQHF. DNA of the CDR3: TGTGCCAGCAGTTACACCTCGGGACAGCCCCAGCATTTT.

Only a few counts were recorded for this clone. Other DNA sequences from this sample encode an identical CDR3 as well. The CDR3 protein is CSGAGTPGNTIYF. CDR3 bases: TGCAGCGGCGCCGGGACCCCAGGAAACACCATATATTTT. This chain links TRBV29-1 with TRBJ1-3; perhaps TRBD1 as D (5 bases). The germline V gene has CDR1 SQVTM and CDR2 ANQGSEA. Deletions cut 7 bases from V and 4 bases from J, with 14 bases between. CDR3 size: 13 residues.

This chain links TRBV10-3 with TRBJ1-3; TRBD1 aligns across 7 bases. Per the germline V gene, CDR1 is ENHRY and CDR2 is SYGVKD. The CDR3 runs to 14 residues. V dropped 8 bases and J dropped 3; count of bases not matched to a gene: 7. The CDR3 region has the DNA TGTGCCATCGAAGCGGGGGACAGTGGAAACACCATATATTTT. Its protein is CAIEAGDSGNTIYF.

The gene calls are TRBV11-3 and TRBJ1-4; 9 nucleotides align to TRBD1. The CDR3 contains 14 residues. The V segment lost 5 bases and the J segment 6 bases; nucleotides outside the gene matches: 4. CDR1 and CDR2 from the germline V gene are SGHNT and YENEEA. The CDR3 DNA reads as TGTGCCAGCAGCGATCGGACAGGGGATGAAAAACTGTTTTTT. Translating gives CASSDRTGDEKLFF.

V is TRBV6-5 and J is TRBJ2-1; 11 bases fit TRBD1. The V gene end was trimmed by 0 bases and the J gene end by 10 bases; junction bases not matched to a gene: 8. CDR1 and CDR2 from the germline V gene are MNHEY and SVGAGI. This CDR3 region has 16 residues. CDR3 in amino acids: CASSYSTGTGGWEQFF. In DNA, the CDR3 is TGTGCCAGCAGTTACTCCACCGGGACAGGGGGGTGGGAGCAGTTCTTC.

This chain connects TRBV27 to TRBJ2-3, with D uncertain. CDR1 is MNHEY, CDR2 SMNVEV, per germline (reference sequence). V lost 11 bases and J 0 bases, leaving 3 bases between the germline ends. CDR3 length: 10 residues. The CDR3 DNA follows: TGTGCCCACAGCACAGATACGCAGTATTTT. Residues: CAHSTDTQYF.

The V gene is TRBV6-6, the J gene TRBJ1-2; possible D gene TRBD1, 5 bases. V was clipped by 5 bases and J by 3 bases, with 13 bases between them. The length of the CDR3 is 14 residues. Germline CDR1 is MNHNY and CDR2 is SVGAGI (reference sequence). The CDR3 sequence is CASSRTPRDYGYTF. CDR3 nucleotides: TGTGCCAGCAGTCGGACACCTCGGGACTATGGCTACACCTTC.

This clone came up once. The chain employs TRBV13 and TRBJ1-1; tentative D call: TRBD1 (6 bases). Germline V gene data show CDR1 as PRHDT and CDR2 as FYEKMQ (reference sequence). The V and J ends lost 0 bases and 4 bases respectively, with 12 bases between them. This CDR3 region has 15 residues. CDR3: CASSLGVGRGTEAFF. The DNA of the CDR3 is TGTGCCAGCAGCTTAGGCGTCGGCAGGGGCACTGAAGCTTTCTTT.

In this sample, this clone turned up a few times. The CDR3 nucleotides read TGCAGTGCACCTAGATGGAATGAGCAGTTCTTC. This sequence encodes CSAPRWNEQFF. The V gene is TRBV20-1, the J gene TRBJ2-1; D gene ambiguous. V was cut by 6 bases and J by 7 bases, with 10 bases left in between. Germline lookup yields CDR1 DFQATT and CDR2 SNEGSKA (reference sequence). CDR3 length: 11 residues.

Here the CDR3 reads CASRQGANTGELFF. In DNA, the CDR3 is TGCGCCAGCAGGCAAGGCGCGAACACCGGGGAGCTGTTTTTT. The chain is built from TRBV5-1 and TRBJ2-2; D not resolved. Germline CDR1 is SGHRS and CDR2 is YFSETQ. Trimming stripped 5 bases from V and 0 bases from J, with 8 bases between. CDR3 length: 14 residues.

This clone is judged medium-sized. The CDR3 sequence is CASRDTGIETQYF. For the CDR3, the DNA is TGTGCCAGCAGGGACACTGGGATTGAGACCCAGTACTTC. The chain employs TRBV4-2 and TRBJ2-5, with TRBD1 as a possible D gene (5 bases). CDR1 is LGHNA, CDR2 YNFKEQ, per germline. V was cut by 6 bases and J by 5 bases, with 13 bases left in between. The length of the CDR3 is 13 residues.